The T cell receptor beta chain described here comes from a study of neurological immune-mediated disorders. Study-wide results and limits: Phylogenetic grouping assigned the repertoires of 18 of 34 multiple sclerosis patients to a single related-CDR3 cluster, representing a possible signature.

Unsorted libraries were generated from 2 million PBMCs. These cells had been stored in RNAlater at -80 C. This clonotype has a count of ten or more. Its target is unknown. Germline V lookup: CDR1 SGHDN, CDR2 FVKESK. The ends were cut back, 6 bases at V and 0 bases at J, with 6 bases in the middle. This CDR3 has 12 amino acids. It was by 5'RACE with 10-nucleotide random UMIs that the cDNA was made. Every sequencing run generated over 160 million TCR-beta sequences from 15-18 subjects. TCRdb passed the 5' RACE reads through MiXCR, listing each CDR3 protein once. Of 130,000 or so distinct CDR3 sequences listed, around 3% are singletons.

The sequence came from a woman in her twenties or thirties with multiple sclerosis. This chain uses TRBV14 with TRBJ2-7, with D uncertain. The sequencing sample was made of PBMCs. The CDR3: CASSKYSYEQYF. For the CDR3, the DNA is TGTGCCAGCAGTAAGTACTCCTACGAGCAGTACTTC.